The 7 T cell receptor beta chains presented below share a single source sample, sequenced in a study of early stage breast cancer tumors. Measured with immunoSEQ multiplex PCR; TCRdb has only the in-frame clones, and not every one. Of about 9,500 clones listed, around 71% are singletons. The specimen sequenced was breast tumor tissue. These receptors were obtained from a person aged 45 to 59 with breast cancer.

This clone was found a few times. The genes are TRBV28 and TRBJ1-2; D is unresolved. Trimming stripped 6 bases from V and 2 bases from J, with 19 bases between. Per germline, CDR1 MDHEN and CDR2 SYDVKM. The CDR3 is 16 amino acids. CDR3 sequence: CASSETRGALNYGYTF. For the CDR3, the DNA is TGTGCCAGCAGCGAGACACGCGGCGCACTCAACTATGGCTACACCTTC.

This clone was seen only once. The chain couples TRBV11-2 to TRBJ2-7; D not certain. The CDR3 length is 12 residues. Germline CDR1 SGHAT, CDR2 FQNNGV. Trimming shortened V by 4 bases and J by 4 bases, and 8 bases separated the two germline ends. The CDR3 bases are TGTGCCAGCAGCTCCCTTGGGTACGAGCAGTACTTC. Amino acids: CASSSLGYEQYF.

The V call is TRBV6-4, the J call TRBJ2-1; no reliable D call. The CDR3 spans 15 residues. Per germline, CDR1 MRHNA and CDR2 SNTAGT. V lost 0 bases and J lost 0, with 6 bases in between. The CDR3 DNA is TGTGCCAGCAGTGACTCGGGTCACTCCTACAATGAGCAGTTCTTC. Translation gives CASSDSGHSYNEQFF.

The chain uses TRBV29-1 and TRBJ2-7; D gene uncertain. The length of the CDR3 is 11 residues. V was pared by 0 bases and J by 6 bases, with 6 bases between. Germline-derived CDR1 and CDR2 are SQVTM and ANQGSEA. The CDR3, as DNA: TGCAGCGTTGAAGATTCGGTCGAGCAGTACTTC. Translating gives CSVEDSVEQYF.

V usage is TRBV5-5 and J usage is TRBJ1-3, with 10 bases matching TRBD1. After removal of 1 base from V and 3 bases from J, the junction contained 10 bases not matched to a gene. Germline-derived CDR1 and CDR2 are SGHKS and YYEKEE (reference sequence). The CDR3 length is 18 residues. As DNA, the CDR3 is TGTGCCAGCAGCTTGAGGAGACAGGGGGCAAGTTTTGGAAACACCATATATTTT. Translated, it gives CASSLRRQGASFGNTIYF.

The chain has TRBV7-2 and TRBJ2-1; D not certain. V was shortened by 2 bases and J by 8 bases, with 19 bases between the two germline ends. CDR1 and CDR2 (germline): SGHTA, FQGNSA. This CDR3 has 16 residues. In nucleotides, the CDR3 is TGTGCCAGCAGCTTATCAGGTTTCCCAGGCATTGATGAGCAGTTCTTC. Its translation: CASSLSGFPGIDEQFF.

This chain links TRBV7-9 with TRBJ2-1; D may correspond to TRBD1 or TRBD2 (5 bases each). The CDR3 is 17 residues long. V was shortened by 1 base and J by 3 bases, with 16 bases between the two germline ends. CDR1 and CDR2 (germline): SEHNR, FQNEAQ (reference sequence). CDR3 bases: TGTGCCAGCAGCTTAGGCCTCCGGGGCCAACTCTACAATGAGCAGTTCTTC. Protein product: CASSLGLRGQLYNEQFF.